This entry concerns a single T cell receptor beta chain. Only in-frame clones appear in the TCRdb table, and some are missing; sequencing was by immunoSEQ multiplex PCR. The repertoire holds 150,000 to 200,000 clones, just over 90% seen once, with 1% to 1.5% in the top ten. This sample was included in a study of T cell responses to AZD1222 COVID-19 vaccine. The ends lost 4 bases at V and 6 bases at J; junction bases unmatched: 17. The CDR3 runs 18 residues. From germline, CDR1 is SGHTA and CDR2 FQGNSA. This receptor was obtained from an adult who received the AZD1222 COVID-19 vaccine. The sample in question was peripheral blood, obtained 28 days after the second AZD1222 dose. The chain has TRBV7-2 and TRBJ2-7, with 11 bases that match TRBD2. The CDR3 reads CASSSTATLAGALGEQYF. DNA of the CDR3: TGTGCCAGCAGCTCCACCGCCACACTAGCGGGGGCCCTTGGCGAGCAGTACTTC.